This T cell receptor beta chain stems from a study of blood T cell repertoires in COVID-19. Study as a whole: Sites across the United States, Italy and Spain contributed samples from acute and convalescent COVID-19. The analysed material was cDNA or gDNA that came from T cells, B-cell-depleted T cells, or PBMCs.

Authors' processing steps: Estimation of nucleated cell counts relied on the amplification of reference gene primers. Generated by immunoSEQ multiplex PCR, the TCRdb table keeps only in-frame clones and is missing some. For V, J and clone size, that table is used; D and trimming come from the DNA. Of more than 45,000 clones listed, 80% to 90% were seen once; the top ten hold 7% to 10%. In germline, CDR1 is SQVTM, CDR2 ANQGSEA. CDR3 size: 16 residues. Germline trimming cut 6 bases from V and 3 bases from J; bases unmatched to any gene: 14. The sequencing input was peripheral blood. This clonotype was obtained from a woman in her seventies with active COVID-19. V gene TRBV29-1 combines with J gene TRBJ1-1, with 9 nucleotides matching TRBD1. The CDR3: CSVAKGQGQGDTEAFF. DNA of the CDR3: TGCAGCGTAGCTAAGGGACAGGGCCAGGGCGACACTGAAGCTTTCTTT.